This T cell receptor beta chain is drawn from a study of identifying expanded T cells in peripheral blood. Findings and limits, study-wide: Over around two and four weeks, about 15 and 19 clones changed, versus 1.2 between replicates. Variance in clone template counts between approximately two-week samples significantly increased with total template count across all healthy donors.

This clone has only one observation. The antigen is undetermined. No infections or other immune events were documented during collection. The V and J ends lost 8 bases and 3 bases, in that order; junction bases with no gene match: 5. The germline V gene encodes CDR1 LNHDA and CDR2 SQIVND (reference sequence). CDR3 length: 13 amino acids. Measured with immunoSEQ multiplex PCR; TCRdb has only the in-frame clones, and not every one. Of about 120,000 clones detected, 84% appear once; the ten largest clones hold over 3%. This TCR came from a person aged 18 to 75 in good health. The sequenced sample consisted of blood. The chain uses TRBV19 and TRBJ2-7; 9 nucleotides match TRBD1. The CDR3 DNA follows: TGTGCCAGTGGACAGGGGTTGCGCTACGAGCAGTACTTC. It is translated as CASGQGLRYEQYF.